This T cell receptor beta chain emerged from a study of T cells in Graves' hyperthyroidism and ophthalmopathy. As for the study in general: Before treatment of any kind, peripheral blood was taken at initial diagnosis.

The study left out patients who had uncontrolled infection, other autoimmune disease, pregnancy or lactation. Study-wide results and limits: The model predicted ophthalmopathy a median approximately six months before onset.

This clonotype was counted only a few times. Antigen specificity is unknown. Amplification of TCR beta CDR3 regions was performed using RNA transcripts as template. The HTBI primer set drove a first-round RT-PCR of the TCR CDR3. TCRdb used MiXCR to reprocess the multiplex PCR reads, holding one entry per CDR3 protein. Among approximately 490,000 distinct CDR3 sequences, roughly 23% were seen once, and the ten largest hold approximately 54%. This TCR was sampled from a woman in her 70s with Graves' ophthalmopathy. The source material was blood.

For the CDR3, the DNA is TGTGCCAGCAGTTTCGGGAGAACTGATCAGCCCCAGCATTTT. Residues: CASSFGRTDQPQHF. J is TRBJ1-5 and V is TRBV28; D gene uncertain. Trimming took 3 bases from V and 5 from J, leaving 11 bases between them. CDR3 length: 14 residues. Germline V gene sequence: CDR1 MDHEN, CDR2 SYDVKM. Filled out from reference TRBV28 and TRBJ1-5, the complete variable domain reads DVKVTQSSRYLVKRTGEKVFLECVQDMDHENMFWYRQDPGLGLRLIYFSYDVKMKEKGDIPEGYSVSREKKERFSLILESASTNQTSMYLCASSFGRTDQPQHFGDGTRLSIL.